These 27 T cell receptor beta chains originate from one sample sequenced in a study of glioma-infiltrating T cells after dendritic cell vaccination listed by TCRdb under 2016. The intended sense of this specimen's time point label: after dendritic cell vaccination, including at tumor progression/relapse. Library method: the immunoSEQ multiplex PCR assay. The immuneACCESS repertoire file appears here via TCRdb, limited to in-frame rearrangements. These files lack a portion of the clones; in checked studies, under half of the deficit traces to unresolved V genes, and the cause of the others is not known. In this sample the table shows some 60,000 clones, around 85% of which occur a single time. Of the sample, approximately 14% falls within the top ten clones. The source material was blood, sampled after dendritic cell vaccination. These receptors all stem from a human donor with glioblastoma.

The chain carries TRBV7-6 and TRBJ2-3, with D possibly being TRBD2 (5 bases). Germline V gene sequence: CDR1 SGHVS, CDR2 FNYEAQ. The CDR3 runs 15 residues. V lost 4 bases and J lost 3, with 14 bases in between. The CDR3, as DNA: TGTGCCAGCAGCTCCTCGGTTAGGAGGACAGATACGCAGTATTTT. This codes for CASSSSVRRTDTQYF.

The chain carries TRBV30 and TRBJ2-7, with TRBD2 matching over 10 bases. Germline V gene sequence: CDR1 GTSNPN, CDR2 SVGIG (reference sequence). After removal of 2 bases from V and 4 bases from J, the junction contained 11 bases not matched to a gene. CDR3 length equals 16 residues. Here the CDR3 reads CAWSRASGGANYEQYF. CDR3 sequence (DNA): TGTGCCTGGAGTAGGGCTAGCGGGGGAGCGAATTACGAGCAGTACTTC.

This CDR3 reads CASSESPGGYNEQFF. The CDR3 nucleotides are TGCGCCAGCAGTGAGTCACCGGGGGGCTACAATGAGCAGTTCTTC. V is TRBV10-1 and J is TRBJ2-1, with 7 bases matching TRBD2. With 0 bases clipped from V and 3 bases from J, the junction kept 2 bases outside the gene matches. The CDR3 totals 15 residues. Looked up from germline, CDR1 is WNHNN and CDR2 is SYGVQD (reference sequence).

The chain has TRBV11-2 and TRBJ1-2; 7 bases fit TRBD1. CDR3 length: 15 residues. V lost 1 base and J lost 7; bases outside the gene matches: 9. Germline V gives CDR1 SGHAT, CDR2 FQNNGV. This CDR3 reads CASSLGGHRGSGYTF. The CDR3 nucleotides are TGTGCCAGCAGCTTAGGGGGGCACAGGGGATCTGGCTACACCTTC.

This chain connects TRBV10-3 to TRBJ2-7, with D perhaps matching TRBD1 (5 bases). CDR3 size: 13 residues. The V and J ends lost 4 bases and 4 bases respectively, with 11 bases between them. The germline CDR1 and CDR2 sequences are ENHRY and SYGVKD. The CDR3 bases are TGTGCCATCAGTGCGACCCCAGGGTACGAGCAGTACTTC. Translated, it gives CAISATPGYEQYF.

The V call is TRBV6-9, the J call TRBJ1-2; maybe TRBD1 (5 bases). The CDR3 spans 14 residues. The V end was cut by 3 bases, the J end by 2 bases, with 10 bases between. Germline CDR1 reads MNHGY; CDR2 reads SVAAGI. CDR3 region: CASSYRQRNYGYTF. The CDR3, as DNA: TGTGCCAGCAGTTACCGACAGAGAAACTATGGCTACACCTTC.

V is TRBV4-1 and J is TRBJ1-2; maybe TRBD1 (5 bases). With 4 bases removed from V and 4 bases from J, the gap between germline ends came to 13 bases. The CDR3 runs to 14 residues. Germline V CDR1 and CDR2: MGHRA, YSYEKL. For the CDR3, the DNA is TGCGCCAGCAGCCCAAAGCGGGACCCCTATGGCTACACCTTC. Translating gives CASSPKRDPYGYTF.

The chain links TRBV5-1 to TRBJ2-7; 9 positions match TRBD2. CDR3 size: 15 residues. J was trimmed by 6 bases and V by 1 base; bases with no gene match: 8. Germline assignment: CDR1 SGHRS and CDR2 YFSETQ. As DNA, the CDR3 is TGCGCCAGCAGCTTGTTGGCTAGCGGGGACGTCGAGCAGTACTTC. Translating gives CASSLLASGDVEQYF.

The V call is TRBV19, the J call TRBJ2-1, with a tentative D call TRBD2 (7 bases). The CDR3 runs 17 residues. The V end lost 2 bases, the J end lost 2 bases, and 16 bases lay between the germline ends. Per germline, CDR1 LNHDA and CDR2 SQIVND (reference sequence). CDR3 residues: CASSISSPGGTYNEQFF. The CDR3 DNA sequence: TGTGCCAGTAGTATATCCTCACCGGGGGGCACCTACAATGAGCAGTTCTTC.

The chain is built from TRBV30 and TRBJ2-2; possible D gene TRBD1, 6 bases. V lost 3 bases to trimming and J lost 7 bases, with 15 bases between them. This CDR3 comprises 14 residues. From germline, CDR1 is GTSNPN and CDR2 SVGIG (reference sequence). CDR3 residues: CAWRWTDSGGELFF. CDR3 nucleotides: TGTGCCTGGAGATGGACAGACTCGGGCGGGGAGCTGTTTTTT.

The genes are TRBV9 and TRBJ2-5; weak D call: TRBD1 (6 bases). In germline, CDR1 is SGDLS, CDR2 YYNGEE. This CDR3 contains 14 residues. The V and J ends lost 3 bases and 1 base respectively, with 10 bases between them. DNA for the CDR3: TGTGCCAGCAGCGCCGGACAGCTCCAAGAGACCCAGTACTTC. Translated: CASSAGQLQETQYF.

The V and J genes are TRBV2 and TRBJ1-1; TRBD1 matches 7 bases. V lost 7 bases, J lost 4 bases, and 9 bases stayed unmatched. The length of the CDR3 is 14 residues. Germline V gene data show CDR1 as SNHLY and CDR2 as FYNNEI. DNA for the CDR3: TGTGCCAGCATGCCCGACAGGGTTGCCACTGAAGCTTTCTTT. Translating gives CASMPDRVATEAFF.

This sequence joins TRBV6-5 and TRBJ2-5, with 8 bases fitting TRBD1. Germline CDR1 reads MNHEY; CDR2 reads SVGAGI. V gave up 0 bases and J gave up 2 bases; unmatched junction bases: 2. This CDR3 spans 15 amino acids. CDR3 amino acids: CASSYSWTGQETQYF. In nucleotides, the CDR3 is TGTGCCAGCAGTTACTCGTGGACAGGGCAAGAGACCCAGTACTTC.

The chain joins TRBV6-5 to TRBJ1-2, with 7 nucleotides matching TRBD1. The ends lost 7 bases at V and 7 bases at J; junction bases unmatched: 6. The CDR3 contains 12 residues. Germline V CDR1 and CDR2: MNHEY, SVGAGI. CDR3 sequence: CASTNAGGGYTF. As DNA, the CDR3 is TGTGCCAGCACTAACGCAGGGGGTGGCTACACCTTC.

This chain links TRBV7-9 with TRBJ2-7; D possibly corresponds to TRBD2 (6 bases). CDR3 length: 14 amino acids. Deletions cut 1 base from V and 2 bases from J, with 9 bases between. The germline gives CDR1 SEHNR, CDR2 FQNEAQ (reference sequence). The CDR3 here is CASSLDPGAYEQYF. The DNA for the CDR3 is TGTGCCAGCAGCTTAGATCCGGGGGCCTACGAGCAGTACTTC.

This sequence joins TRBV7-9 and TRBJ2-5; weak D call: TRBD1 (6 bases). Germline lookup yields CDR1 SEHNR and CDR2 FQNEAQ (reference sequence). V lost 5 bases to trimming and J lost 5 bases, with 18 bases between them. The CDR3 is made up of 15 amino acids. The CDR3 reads CASSPWDNPGETQYF. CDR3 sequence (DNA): TGTGCCAGCAGCCCCTGGGACAACCCGGGGGAGACCCAGTACTTC.

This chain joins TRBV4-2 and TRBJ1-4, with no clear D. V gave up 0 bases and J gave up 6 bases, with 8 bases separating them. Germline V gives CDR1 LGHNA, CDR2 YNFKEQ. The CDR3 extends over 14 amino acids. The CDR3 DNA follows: TGTGCCAGCAGCCAAGATCTGTCAGATGAAAAACTGTTTTTT. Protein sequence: CASSQDLSDEKLFF.

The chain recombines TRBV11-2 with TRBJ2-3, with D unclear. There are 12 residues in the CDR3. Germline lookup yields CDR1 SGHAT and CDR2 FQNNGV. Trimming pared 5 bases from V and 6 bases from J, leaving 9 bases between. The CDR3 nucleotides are TGTGCCAGCAGCCCTACTTCGGATACGCAGTATTTT. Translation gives CASSPTSDTQYF.

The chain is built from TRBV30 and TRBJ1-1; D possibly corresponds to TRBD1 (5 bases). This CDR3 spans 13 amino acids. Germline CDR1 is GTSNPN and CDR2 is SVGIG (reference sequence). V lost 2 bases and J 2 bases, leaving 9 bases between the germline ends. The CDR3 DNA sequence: TGTGCCTGGAGTACGGGACTCAACACTGAAGCTTTCTTT. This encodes CAWSTGLNTEAFF.

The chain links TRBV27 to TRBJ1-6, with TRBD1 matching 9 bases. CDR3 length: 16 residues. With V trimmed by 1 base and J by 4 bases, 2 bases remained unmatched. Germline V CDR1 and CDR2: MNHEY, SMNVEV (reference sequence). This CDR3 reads CASSLLTGGYNSPLHF. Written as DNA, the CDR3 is TGTGCCAGCAGTTTATTGACAGGGGGGTATAATTCACCCCTCCACTTT.

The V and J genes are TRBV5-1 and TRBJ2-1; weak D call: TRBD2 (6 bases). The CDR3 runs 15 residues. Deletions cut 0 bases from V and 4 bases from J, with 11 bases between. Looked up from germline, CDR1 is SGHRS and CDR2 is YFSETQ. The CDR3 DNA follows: TGCGCCAGCAGCTTGGAGCGGGCCCGATACAATGAGCAGTTCTTC. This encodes CASSLERARYNEQFF.

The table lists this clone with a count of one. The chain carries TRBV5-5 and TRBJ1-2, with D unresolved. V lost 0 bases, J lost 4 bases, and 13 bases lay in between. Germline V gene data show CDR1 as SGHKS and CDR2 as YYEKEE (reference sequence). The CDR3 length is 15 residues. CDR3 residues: CASSLGVRRSYGYTF. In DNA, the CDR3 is TGTGCCAGCAGCTTGGGGGTCCGGCGGAGCTATGGCTACACCTTC.

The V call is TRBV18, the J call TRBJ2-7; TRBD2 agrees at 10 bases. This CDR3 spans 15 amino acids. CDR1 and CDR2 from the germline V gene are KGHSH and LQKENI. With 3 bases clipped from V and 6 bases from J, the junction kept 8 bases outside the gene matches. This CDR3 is CASSPPLAGGPEQYF. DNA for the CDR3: TGTGCCAGCTCACCCCCTTTAGCGGGGGGCCCCGAGCAGTACTTC.

The chain's CDR3 is CASSYGRISYEQYF. In DNA, the CDR3 is TGTGCCAGCAGTTATGGCAGGATCTCCTACGAGCAGTACTTC. The chain carries TRBV6-6 and TRBJ2-7, with unresolved D. Per germline, CDR1 MNHNY and CDR2 SVGAGI (reference sequence). The CDR3 is made up of 14 amino acids. Trimming stripped 3 bases from V and 0 bases from J, with 9 bases between.

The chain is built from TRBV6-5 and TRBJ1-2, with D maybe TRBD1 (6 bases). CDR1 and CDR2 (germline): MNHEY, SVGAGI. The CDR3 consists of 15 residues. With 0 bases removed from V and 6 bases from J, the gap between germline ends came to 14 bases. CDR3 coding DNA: TGTGCCAGCAGTTACTCAAGAGGGACAACCCATGGCTACACCTTC. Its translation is CASSYSRGTTHGYTF.

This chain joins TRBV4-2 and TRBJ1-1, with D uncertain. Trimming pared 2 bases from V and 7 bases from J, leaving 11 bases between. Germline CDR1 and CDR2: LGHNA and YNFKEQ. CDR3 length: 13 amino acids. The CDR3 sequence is CASSQSGLIEAFF. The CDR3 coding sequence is TGTGCCAGCAGCCAAAGTGGACTAATTGAAGCTTTCTTT.

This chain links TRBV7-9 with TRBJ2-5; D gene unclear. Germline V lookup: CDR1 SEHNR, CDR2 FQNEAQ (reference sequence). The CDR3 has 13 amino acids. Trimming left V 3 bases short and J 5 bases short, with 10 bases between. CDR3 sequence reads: CASSFSARETQYF. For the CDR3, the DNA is TGTGCCAGCAGCTTTTCCGCGCGGGAGACCCAGTACTTC.